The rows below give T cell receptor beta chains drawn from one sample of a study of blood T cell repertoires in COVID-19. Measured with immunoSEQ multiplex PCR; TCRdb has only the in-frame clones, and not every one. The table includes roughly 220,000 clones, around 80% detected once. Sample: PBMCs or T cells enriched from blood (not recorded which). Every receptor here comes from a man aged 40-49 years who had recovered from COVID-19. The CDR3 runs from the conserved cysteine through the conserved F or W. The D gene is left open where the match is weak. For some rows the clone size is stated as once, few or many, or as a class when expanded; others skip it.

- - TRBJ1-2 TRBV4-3 CASSQERSAFGRVKGYTF TGCGCCAGCAGCCAAGAAAGAAGTGCATTTGGCAGGGTTAAGGGCTACACCTTC
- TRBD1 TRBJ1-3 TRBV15 CATSRETGTSSGNTIYF TGTGCCACCAGCAGAGAGACAGGGACGAGCTCTGGAAACACCATATATTTT
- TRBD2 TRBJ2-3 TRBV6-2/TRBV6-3 CASSRGTSGGPTDTQYF TGTGCCAGCAGCCGCGGGACTAGCGGGGGGCCCACAGATACGCAGTATTTT
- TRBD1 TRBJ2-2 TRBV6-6 CATCPTGGASGELFF TGTGCCACATGCCCCACAGGGGGCGCCTCCGGGGAGCTGTTTTTT
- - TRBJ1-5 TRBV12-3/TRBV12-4 CASSLGQQPQHF TGTGCCAGCAGTTTAGGTCAACAGCCCCAGCATTTT
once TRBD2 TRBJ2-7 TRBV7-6 CASSLDKGLASYEQYF TGTGCCAGCAGCTTAGATAAGGGACTAGCTTCCTACGAGCAGTACTTC
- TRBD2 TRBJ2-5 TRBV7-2 CASSLMSSGGWETQYF TGTGCCAGCAGCTTAATGAGTAGCGGGGGTTGGGAGACCCAGTACTTC
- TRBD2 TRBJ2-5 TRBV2 CASGVLAGQETQYF TGTGCCAGCGGGGTACTAGCGGGACAAGAGACCCAGTACTTC
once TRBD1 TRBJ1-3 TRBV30 CAWRRTGGGDTIYF TGTGCCTGGAGGCGGACAGGGGGGGGTGACACCATATATTTT
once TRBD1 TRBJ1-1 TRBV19 CASRPGQGATEAFF TGTGCCAGCCGACCGGGACAGGGTGCCACTGAAGCTTTCTTT
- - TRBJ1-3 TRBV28 CASSVELSGNTIYF TGTGCCAGCAGTGTGGAACTATCTGGAAACACCATATATTTT
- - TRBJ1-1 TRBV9 CASSEDQDEAFF TGTGCCAGCAGTGAAGACCAGGATGAAGCTTTCTTT
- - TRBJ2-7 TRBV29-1 CSVRDNSYEQYF TGCAGCGTGAGGGACAACTCCTACGAGCAGTACTTC
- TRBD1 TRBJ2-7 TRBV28 CASSLYGQGAYEQYF TGTGCCAGCAGTTTATATGGGCAGGGGGCGTACGAGCAGTACTTC
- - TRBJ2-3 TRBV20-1 CSASVRDTQYF TGCAGTGCTAGTGTCCGGGATACGCAGTATTTT
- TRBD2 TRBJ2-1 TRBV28 CASRQTSGSSYNEQFF TGTGCCAGCAGGCAAACTAGCGGGAGCTCCTACAATGAGCAGTTCTTC
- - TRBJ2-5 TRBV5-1 CASSVVHTQETQYF TGCGCCAGCAGCGTCGTGCATACTCAAGAGACCCAGTACTTC
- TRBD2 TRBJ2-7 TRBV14 CASSSWRTSSKREQYF TGTGCCAGCAGCTCCTGGCGGACTAGCTCTAAGAGGGAGCAGTACTTC
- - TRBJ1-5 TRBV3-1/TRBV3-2 CASSQGLNQPQHF TGTGCCAGCAGCCAAGGTCTAAATCAGCCCCAGCATTTT
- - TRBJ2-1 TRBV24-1 CATSDPTRAEQFF TGTGCCACCAGTGACCCGACTAGGGCCGAGCAGTTCTTC
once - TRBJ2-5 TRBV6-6 CASSSNPGQRETQYF TGTGCCAGCAGTTCCAACCCCGGACAGCGCGAGACCCAGTACTTC
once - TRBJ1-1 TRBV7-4 CASSFSDEKQVNTEAFF TGTGCCAGCAGCTTTTCGGATGAGAAACAGGTGAACACTGAAGCTTTCTTT
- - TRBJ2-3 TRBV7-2 CASSRTGGGSTDTQYF TGTGCCAGCAGCCGTACGGGGGGCGGGTCCACAGATACGCAGTATTTT
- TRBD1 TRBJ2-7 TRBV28 CASVSTGQAYEQYF TGTGCCAGCGTCTCAACTGGACAGGCGTACGAGCAGTACTTC
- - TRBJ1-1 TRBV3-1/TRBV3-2 CASSSSGGRNTEAFF TGTGCCAGCAGCTCAAGTGGGGGCCGGAACACTGAAGCTTTCTTT
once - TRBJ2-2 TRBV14 CASRGGQSFPSGELFF TGTGCCAGCCGAGGAGGGCAGTCATTTCCTTCCGGGGAGCTGTTTTTT
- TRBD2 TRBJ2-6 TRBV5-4 CASSPPLAGRGANVLTF TGTGCCAGCAGCCCGCCACTAGCGGGCCGGGGGGCCAACGTCCTGACTTTC
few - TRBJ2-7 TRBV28 CASSLSSYEQYF TGTGCCAGCAGTCTCAGCTCCTACGAGCAGTACTTC
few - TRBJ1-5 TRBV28 CASGQQGVLF TGTGCCAGCGGTCAACAAGGGGTCCTTTTT
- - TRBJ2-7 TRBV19 CASRSSGSEQYF TGTGCCAGTAGGTCCTCTGGTAGCGAGCAGTACTTC
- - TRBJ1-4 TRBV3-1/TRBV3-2 CASSLRGGNEKLFF TGTGCCAGCAGCCTTAGGGGGGGGAATGAAAAACTGTTTTTT
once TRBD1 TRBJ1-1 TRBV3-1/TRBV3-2 CASRKQGYCTEAFF TGTGCCAGCAGGAAACAGGGGTATTGCACTGAAGCTTTCTTT
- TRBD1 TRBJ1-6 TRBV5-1 CASSLGDRGNSPLHF TGCGCCAGCAGCTTGGGAGACAGGGGAAATTCACCCCTCCACTTT
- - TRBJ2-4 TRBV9 CASSVMDSLAKNIQYF TGTGCCAGCAGCGTAATGGACAGCCTAGCCAAAAACATTCAGTACTTC
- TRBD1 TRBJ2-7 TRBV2 CASSPTGSNEQYF TGTGCCAGCAGTCCGACAGGGTCGAACGAGCAGTACTTC
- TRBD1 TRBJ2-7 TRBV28 CACRRGQGTYEQYF TGTGCCTGTCGTAGGGGACAGGGGACCTACGAGCAGTACTTC
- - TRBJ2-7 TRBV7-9 CASSLGDSYEQYF TGTGCCAGCAGCTTAGGCGACTCCTACGAGCAGTACTTC
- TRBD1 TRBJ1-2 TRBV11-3 CASSPTPQGATLYF TGTGCCAGCAGCCCCACCCCACAGGGGGCCACTTTATACTTC
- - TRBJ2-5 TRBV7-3 CASSPIGGQETQYF TGTGCCAGCAGTCCGATAGGCGGTCAAGAGACCCAGTACTTC